This entry features one T cell receptor beta chain sequence. The CDR3 covers 16 residues. Germline V CDR1 and CDR2: MNHEY, SMNVEV (reference sequence). V was pared by 0 bases and J by 6 bases, with 17 bases between. The method was immunoSEQ multiplex PCR; TCRdb's version includes in-frame clones alone and lacks a portion of them. This table has fewer than 65,000 clones, 89% appearing once. The sample comes from a study of control samples from healthy donors and cancer patients. Sequenced material: PBMCs. This sequence joins TRBV27 and TRBJ1-1; D might be TRBD1 (5 bases). The TCR sequence derives from a man aged 35 to 55 with colorectal cancer. The CDR3 DNA reads as TGTGCCAGCAGTTTATCCACTTTTTCCAAGACAGCTGAAGCTTTCTTT. This encodes CASSLSTFSKTAEAFF.